This T cell receptor (beta chain) was obtained from a study of cytomegalovirus exposure and HLA in healthy donors. Overall study: In a previous analysis, 95 million to 130 million unique TCR beta sequences were found from 150 million to 200 million T cells.

It was with 60 Vbeta and 13 Jbeta primers that the PCR ran. Method: immunoSEQ multiplex PCR; TCRdb's copy keeps in-frame clones and lacks some. The data contain some 70,000 clones, approximately 78% of them singletons. From germline, CDR1 is KGHSH and CDR2 LQKENI. The CDR3 consists of 13 residues. Trimming pared 3 bases from V and 9 bases from J, leaving 12 bases between. The sample holds a few counts of this clone. Material: PBMCs. The genes are TRBV18 and TRBJ2-1; the D gene is possibly TRBD2 (6 bases). The clonotype originates from a human donor in good health. CDR3 sequence reads: CASSPTGDTEQFF. The DNA for the CDR3 is TGTGCCAGCTCACCGACGGGGGATACTGAGCAGTTCTTC.